This TCR beta chain was documented in a study of blood T cell repertoires in COVID-19. For the study at large: The origin of the acute and convalescent COVID-19 samples was the United States, Italy and Spain.

CDR1 and CDR2 from the germline V gene are SGHDT and YYEEEE. With V trimmed by 0 bases and J by 0 bases, 8 bases remained unmatched. CDR3 size: 18 residues. Clones were read by immunoSEQ multiplex PCR, and TCRdb kept only the in-frame ones, dropping some. The repertoire includes some 180,000 clones, more than 70% of them detected once, and less than 9% sits in the top ten. V is TRBV5-6 and J is TRBJ1-5; 8 bases are a match to TRBD1. This TCR derives from a woman in her sixties with acute or convalescent COVID-19. Specimen: peripheral blood. This CDR3 is CASSLGRGRVYSNQPQHF. CDR3 DNA: TGTGCCAGCAGCTTGGGCAGGGGGCGGGTATATAGCAATCAGCCCCAGCATTTT.